Listed below are T cell receptor beta chains from one sample, sequenced in a study of identical twins. TCRdb reanalysed the 5' RACE reads using MiXCR and keeps one entry per CDR3 protein. Of around 650,000 distinct CDR3 sequences in the sample, about 7.1% were seen once. This same sample was also taken into another study, of yellow fever vaccine responses in identical twins.

Sequenced material: PBMCs. These receptors were taken from a woman younger than 30 in good health. CDR3s include the opening cysteine and the closing phenylalanine or tryptophan. Each record gives: V gene, D gene, J gene, clone size, CDR3 DNA, CDR3 protein. The D gene is left open where the match is weak. Clone size appears in some rows only: once, few, many, or a class for an expanded clone.

V: TRBV9
D: TRBD2
J: TRBJ2-1
size: many
DNA: TGTGCCAGCAGCGTACGGACTAGCGGGTACAATGAGCAGTTCTTC
CDR3: CASSVRTSGYNEQFF

V: TRBV3-1
D: -
J: TRBJ2-5
size: -
DNA: TGTGCCAGCAGCCAAGTTTCAGCGGGTCAAGAGACCCAGTACTTC
CDR3: CASSQVSAGQETQYF

V: TRBV20-1
D: -
J: TRBJ1-6
size: few
DNA: TGCAGTGCTAGGGAACAGAATTCACCCCTCCACTTT
CDR3: CSAREQNSPLHF

V: TRBV12-3/TRBV12-4
D: -
J: TRBJ1-1
size: -
DNA: TGTGCCAGCAGTTTAGCGGGGCGAAGCAGCACTGAAGCTTTCTTT
CDR3: CASSLAGRSSTEAFF

V: TRBV3-1
D: -
J: TRBJ2-5
size: few
DNA: TGTGCCAGCACCCAAGATTGGTCGGAGGCGCTCCAAGAGACCCAGTACTTC
CDR3: CASTQDWSEALQETQYF

V: TRBV7-2
D: TRBD2
J: TRBJ2-3
size: many
DNA: TGTGCCAGCAGCTTCGCGGGAGGGGGAGATACGCAGTATTTT
CDR3: CASSFAGGGDTQYF

V: TRBV20-1
D: TRBD2
J: TRBJ2-1
size: many
DNA: TGCAGTGCTAGACTGGGAGGGCCGGGCTCCTACAATGAGCAGTTCTTC
CDR3: CSARLGGPGSYNEQFF

V: TRBV7-9
D: -
J: TRBJ1-2
size: few
DNA: TGTGCCAGCAGCGAATCAGGGTTCGTCTATGGCTACACCTTC
CDR3: CASSESGFVYGYTF

V: TRBV29-1
D: -
J: TRBJ1-2
size: -
DNA: TGCAGCGTTGCCCAAGAAGGGGGGGATGGCTACACCTTC
CDR3: CSVAQEGGDGYTF

V: TRBV6-1
D: TRBD1
J: TRBJ2-2
size: few
DNA: TGTGCCAGCAGCGGGACAGGGGAGACCGGGGAGCTGTTTTTT
CDR3: CASSGTGETGELFF

V: TRBV12-3/TRBV12-4
D: TRBD1
J: TRBJ2-2
size: -
DNA: TGTGCCAGCAGACTGGGGACAGGGCAGAACACCGGGGAGCTGTTTTTT
CDR3: CASRLGTGQNTGELFF

V: TRBV3-1
D: -
J: TRBJ2-5
size: many
DNA: TGTGCCAGCAGCCAAGATTCAGGCGGGACCCCGGGGGAGACCCAGTACTTC
CDR3: CASSQDSGGTPGETQYF

V: TRBV7-9
D: -
J: TRBJ2-1
size: few
DNA: TGTGCCAGCAGCTTTTCTCCGGGAACCTACAATGAGCAGTTCTTC
CDR3: CASSFSPGTYNEQFF

V: TRBV10-3
D: -
J: TRBJ2-7
size: few
DNA: TGTGCCATCATGATTACAGGGTCCTCCTACGAGCAGTACTTC
CDR3: CAIMITGSSYEQYF

V: TRBV20-1
D: -
J: TRBJ2-3
size: many
DNA: TGCAGTGCAAGATGGAACACAGATACGCAGTATTTT
CDR3: CSARWNTDTQYF

V: TRBV29-1
D: -
J: TRBJ2-5
size: -
DNA: TGCAGCGTTGAAGATCGGCAGGGCTGGGGGGTAGAGACCCAGTACTTC
CDR3: CSVEDRQGWGVETQYF

V: TRBV12-3/TRBV12-4
D: -
J: TRBJ2-3
size: -
DNA: TGTGCCAGCAGTTTGGGGGTGGCCGGCGGGTTT
CDR3: CASSLGVAGGF

V: TRBV6-1
D: -
J: TRBJ1-5
size: -
DNA: TGTGCCAGCAGGCCCACAGGGTTTAGCAATCAGCCCCAGCATTTT
CDR3: CASRPTGFSNQPQHF

V: TRBV5-1
D: -
J: TRBJ2-3
size: few
DNA: TGCGCCAGCAACTTTTTCCCCGCTGAACCCCTGGTTAGCACAGATACGCAGTATTTT
CDR3: CASNFFPAEPLVSTDTQYF

V: TRBV5-1
D: -
J: TRBJ2-3
size: few
DNA: TGCGCCAGCAGAACGATTACAGGGTCAGATACGCAGTATTTT
CDR3: CASRTITGSDTQYF

V: TRBV11-2
D: TRBD1
J: TRBJ2-1
size: many
DNA: TGTGCCAGCAGCTCCCGGGACAGGGGATTATTTGGGCAGTTCTTC
CDR3: CASSSRDRGLFGQFF

V: TRBV12-3/TRBV12-4
D: -
J: TRBJ1-2
size: -
DNA: TGTGCCAGCAGCCCGGTCCTAGCTACCGGCTACACCTTC
CDR3: CASSPVLATGYTF

V: TRBV11-1
D: -
J: TRBJ2-5
size: few
DNA: TGTGCCAGCAGCCTGGGATCCCTAGTTGAAGAGACCCAGTACTTC
CDR3: CASSLGSLVEETQYF

V: TRBV29-1
D: -
J: TRBJ1-2
size: -
DNA: TGCAGCGTTCAGATCGGGCTCATCCAACGCTATGGCTACACCTTC
CDR3: CSVQIGLIQRYGYTF

V: TRBV18
D: TRBD1
J: TRBJ1-1
size: once
DNA: TGTGCCAGCTCACCAACGACAGGGGGTCGGTCTGAAGCTTTCTTT
CDR3: CASSPTTGGRSEAFF

V: TRBV12-3/TRBV12-4
D: -
J: TRBJ2-3
size: -
DNA: TGTGCCTTCAGTCCCGATAGGGGCTCAATCCCCACACACACAGATACGCAGTATTTT
CDR3: CAFSPDRGSIPTHTDTQYF

V: TRBV5-1
D: -
J: TRBJ2-5
size: -
DNA: TGCGCCAGCAGCCTCGAATCATACCAAGAGACCCAGTACTTC
CDR3: CASSLESYQETQYF